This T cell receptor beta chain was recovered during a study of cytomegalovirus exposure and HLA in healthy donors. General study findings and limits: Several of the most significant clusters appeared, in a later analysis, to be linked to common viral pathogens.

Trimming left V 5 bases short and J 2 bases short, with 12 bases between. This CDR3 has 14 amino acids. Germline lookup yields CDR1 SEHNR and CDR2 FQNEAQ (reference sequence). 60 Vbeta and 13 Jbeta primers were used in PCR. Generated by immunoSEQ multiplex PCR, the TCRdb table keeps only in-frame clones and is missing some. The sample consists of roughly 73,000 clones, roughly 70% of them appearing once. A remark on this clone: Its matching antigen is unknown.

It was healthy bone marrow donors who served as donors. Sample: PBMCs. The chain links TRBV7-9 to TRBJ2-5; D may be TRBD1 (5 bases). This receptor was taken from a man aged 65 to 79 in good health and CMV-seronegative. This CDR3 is CASSPFDSQETQYF. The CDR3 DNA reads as TGTGCCAGCAGCCCGTTTGACAGTCAAGAGACCCAGTACTTC.